This T cell receptor (beta chain) was found in a study of cytomegalovirus exposure and HLA in healthy donors. In regard to this clone: Its antigen is unknown.

Whole-study results and caveats: Investigators reported around 150 TCR beta chains as tied to cytomegalovirus. Later on, an analysis showed TCR association rates differing by HLA locus, with DRB1 the most and HLA-C the fewest. Of the V segments, some could not be distinguished, including TRBV6-2 and TRBV6-3, and were excluded.

Trimming shortened V by 5 bases and J by 4 bases, and 18 bases separated the two germline ends. The CDR3 sequence is 16 residues long. Germline CDR1 is MRHNA and CDR2 is SNTAGT. The PCR made use of 60 Vbeta and 13 Jbeta primers. Sequenced by immunoSEQ multiplex PCR; TCRdb stores in-frame clones only, minus some. Among some 150,000 clones listed, 78% were seen once. The clonotype originates from a male donor in good health and CMV-seronegative. This chain connects TRBV6-4 to TRBJ1-3; D unresolved. The sequencing input was PBMCs. This CDR3 reads CASSIEHLVSGNTIYF. The CDR3 DNA reads as TGTGCCAGCAGTATAGAACACCTAGTATCCGGAAACACCATATATTTT.